These 15 T cell receptor beta chains share one sample of origin, sequenced in a study of blood T cell dynamics during melanoma immunotherapy. Time point reported: pre-treatment baseline. Measured with immunoSEQ multiplex PCR; TCRdb has only the in-frame clones, and not every one. The data hold about 10,000 clones, with approximately 90% observed a single time. Sequenced material: blood, taken from a patient treated with checkpoint blockade. All receptors come from a human donor with melanoma.

This CDR3 reads CASRDARNYEQYF. In DNA, the CDR3 is TGTGCCAGCAGGGACGCCCGGAACTACGAGCAGTACTTC. The J gene is TRBJ2-7, the V gene TRBV28; D gene uncertain. CDR3 length equals 13 residues. Trimming took 6 bases from V and 3 from J, leaving 12 bases between them. The germline V gene encodes CDR1 MDHEN and CDR2 SYDVKM.

This chain connects TRBV5-1 to TRBJ2-1, with 10 bases that match TRBD2. This CDR3 has 17 amino acids. Looked up from germline, CDR1 is SGHRS and CDR2 is YFSETQ. V gave up 6 bases and J gave up 7 bases; unmatched junction bases: 16. As DNA, the CDR3 is TGCGCCAGCACATTGGGGGCTAGCGGGAGTATTGAGAATGAGCAGTTCTTC. The encoded protein is CASTLGASGSIENEQFF.

The CDR3 region is CASSLFVATGGEKLFF. DNA for the CDR3: TGTGCCAGCAGCTTGTTTGTTGCGACAGGGGGCGAAAAACTGTTTTTT. The chain has TRBV5-6 and TRBJ1-4, with 10 bases lining up with TRBD1. CDR1 and CDR2 (germline): SGHDT, YYEEEE. After removal of 1 base from V and 8 bases from J, the junction contained 8 bases not matched to a gene. The CDR3 spans 16 residues.

The chain employs TRBV5-6 and TRBJ2-3, with D possibly called TRBD1 or TRBD2 (5 bases each). With 0 bases removed from V and 0 bases from J, the gap between germline ends came to 14 bases. This CDR3 is built from 17 residues. Per germline, CDR1 SGHDT and CDR2 YYEEEE. The CDR3 here is CASSLGPSGASTDTQYF. The CDR3 nucleotides are TGTGCCAGCAGCTTGGGGCCTTCCGGGGCTAGCACAGATACGCAGTATTTT. The whole variable domain, filled in from reference TRBV5-6 and TRBJ2-3, reads DAGVTQSPTHLIKTRGQQVTLRCSPKSGHDTVSWYQQALGQGPQFIFQYYEEEERQRGNFPDRFSGHQFPNYSSELNVNALLLGDSALYLCASSLGPSGASTDTQYFGPGTRLTVL.

CDR3 region: CASSEVAGGQDTQYF. The CDR3 nucleotides are TGTGCCAGCAGTGAAGTAGCGGGGGGGCAGGATACGCAGTATTTT. The chain recombines TRBV6-1 with TRBJ2-3, with TRBD2 matching 11 bases. The junction had 3 bases not matched to a gene; V was cut back by 1 base and J by 6 bases. Germline CDR1 and CDR2: MNHNS and SASEGT. The CDR3 contains 15 residues.

The V call is TRBV6-1, the J call TRBJ2-2, with 8 bases identical to TRBD2. From germline, CDR1 is MNHNS and CDR2 SASEGT. The CDR3 consists of 16 residues. The V segment lost 3 bases and the J segment 6 bases; nucleotides outside the gene matches: 9. Written as DNA, the CDR3 is TGTGCCAGCAGTGACACAGGTCGAGCGGGAGCCGGGGAGCTGTTTTTT. It specifies CASSDTGRAGAGELFF.

V and J are TRBV28 and TRBJ1-5; D is undetermined. The CDR3 contains 15 residues. V lost 2 bases to trimming and J lost 4 bases, with 12 bases between them. The germline V gene has CDR1 MDHEN and CDR2 SYDVKM. This CDR3 reads CASSLDATPNQPQHF. As DNA, the CDR3 is TGTGCCAGCAGTTTAGACGCCACTCCAAATCAGCCCCAGCATTTT.

V gene TRBV9 combines with J gene TRBJ2-7; 10 bases line up with TRBD2. Germline loops: CDR1 SGDLS, CDR2 YYNGEE. The CDR3 length is 15 residues. Trimming removed 0 bases from V and 4 bases from J; junction bases left unmatched: 4. CDR3 bases: TGTGCCAGCAGCGTAGATCTTAGCGGGAGGTACGAGCAGTACTTC. The encoded protein is CASSVDLSGRYEQYF. The full variable domain, completed using reference TRBV9 and TRBJ2-7, is DSGVTQTPKHLITATGQRVTLRCSPRSGDLSVYWYQQSLDQGLQFLIQYYNGEERAKGNILERFSAQQFPDLHSELNLSSLELGDSALYFCASSVDLSGRYEQYFGPGTRLTVT.

This chain connects TRBV27 to TRBJ1-4, with D possibly TRBD1 on 5 matching bases. This CDR3 comprises 16 residues. Germline-derived CDR1 and CDR2 are MNHEY and SMNVEV (reference sequence). V was clipped by 4 bases and J by 2 bases, with 14 bases between them. CDR3 DNA: TGTGCCAGCAGTTCCTCCTCAGGGCCCACTAATGAAAAACTGTTTTTT. Amino acids: CASSSSSGPTNEKLFF.

The chain uses TRBV7-9 and TRBJ2-2, with TRBD1 as a possible D gene (5 bases). V was shortened by 0 bases and J by 6 bases, with 11 bases between the two germline ends. The CDR3 sequence is 15 residues long. Germline V CDR1 and CDR2: SEHNR, FQNEAQ (reference sequence). Here the CDR3 DNA reads TGTGCCAGCAGCTTAGCGGGGCAGCTCCCCGGGGAGCTGTTTTTT. This sequence encodes CASSLAGQLPGELFF.

V and J are TRBV7-9 and TRBJ2-3; the D gene is possibly TRBD1 (6 bases). The germline V and J ends were trimmed by 5 bases and 4 bases, with 19 bases remaining between them. Germline assignment: CDR1 SEHNR and CDR2 FQNEAQ (reference sequence). This CDR3 contains 16 residues. The CDR3 bases are TGTGCCAGCAGCCCGCCGGGACACTTGGCGGCAGATACGCAGTATTTT. Protein: CASSPPGHLAADTQYF.

This clone was seen once. The chain carries TRBV5-1 and TRBJ2-7; D uncertain. The CDR3 covers 13 residues. From germline, CDR1 is SGHRS and CDR2 YFSETQ. Trimming removed 4 bases at V and 3 bases at J, with 11 bases between. CDR3 in DNA: TGCGCCAGCAGCCTTGGGCCTTTCTACGAGCAGTACTTC. This sequence encodes CASSLGPFYEQYF.

V usage is TRBV5-1 and J usage is TRBJ2-3, with 9 bases aligning to TRBD2. The CDR3 has 16 amino acids. CDR1 and CDR2 from the germline V gene are SGHRS and YFSETQ. V lost 2 bases, J lost 3 bases, and 7 bases stayed unmatched. The CDR3 DNA is TGCGCCAGCAGCTTTGGCGGGAGGGCCAAGACAGATACGCAGTATTTT. Its protein product is CASSFGGRAKTDTQYF.

The rearrangement joins TRBV6-5 to TRBJ2-6, with 8 bases aligning to TRBD1. This CDR3 has 15 residues. After removal of 6 bases from V and 2 bases from J, the junction contained 3 bases not matched to a gene. CDR1 is MNHEY and CDR2 is SVGAGI in the germline V gene. In DNA form, the CDR3 reads TGTGCCAGCAGCTTACAGGGGGCTGGGGCCAACGTCCTGACTTTC. It translates to CASSLQGAGANVLTF.

The chain joins TRBV27 to TRBJ2-3; D gene ambiguous. The germline V gene has CDR1 MNHEY and CDR2 SMNVEV (reference sequence). CDR3 length: 13 residues. The V end lost 4 bases, the J end lost 2 bases, and 7 bases lay between the germline ends. The DNA for the CDR3 is TGTGCCAGCAGTTATACCGTCACAGATACGCAGTATTTT. Its translation: CASSYTVTDTQYF.